These T cell receptor beta chains were read from a single sample in a study of T cell responses to AZD1222 COVID-19 vaccine. Some clones are missing from TCRdb's copy, which holds only in-frame ones; the method was immunoSEQ multiplex PCR. The top ten hold 3.5% to 5.5% of the sample, which has 150,000 to 200,000 clones, 90% seen once. Sample: peripheral blood, taken 28 days after the second dose of the MenACWY control vaccine. The receptors were gathered from an adult who received the MenACWY meningococcal vaccine as a control. CDR3s include the opening cysteine and the closing phenylalanine or tryptophan. Fields, in order: clone size, D gene, V gene, J gene, CDR3 DNA, CDR3 protein. D genes are given only for firm matches. Size tells how often a clone was seen (once, few, many) or the class of an expanded clone, and some rows leave it out.

clone_size: -
d_call: -
v_call: TRBV5-1
j_call: TRBJ1-6
cdr3_nt: TGCGCCAGCACCCAAGGGAGAACGAACTCACCCCTCCACTTT
cdr3_aa: CASTQGRTNSPLHF

clone_size: -
d_call: -
v_call: TRBV29-1
j_call: TRBJ2-1
cdr3_nt: TGCAGCGTTGAACAGGAAGGTGAGCAGTTCTTC
cdr3_aa: CSVEQEGEQFF

clone_size: -
d_call: -
v_call: TRBV6-5
j_call: TRBJ1-6
cdr3_nt: TGTGCCAGCAGGTCGGACAGTCGAAGTTCACCCCTCCACTTT
cdr3_aa: CASRSDSRSSPLHF

clone_size: few
d_call: -
v_call: TRBV6-5
j_call: TRBJ2-2
cdr3_nt: TGTGCCAGCAGTTACGTCCCGAACCCATACACCGGGGAGCTGTTTTTT
cdr3_aa: CASSYVPNPYTGELFF

clone_size: -
d_call: -
v_call: TRBV27
j_call: TRBJ1-1
cdr3_nt: TGTGCCAGCATATCCCCCGGGGGGGTGAACACTGAAGCTTTCTTT
cdr3_aa: CASISPGGVNTEAFF

clone_size: -
d_call: TRBD2
v_call: TRBV7-3
j_call: TRBJ2-7
cdr3_nt: TGTGCCAGCAGCTTAACTGGGACTAGCGCGCCCTACGAGCAGTACTTC
cdr3_aa: CASSLTGTSAPYEQYF

clone_size: -
d_call: -
v_call: TRBV27
j_call: TRBJ1-2
cdr3_nt: TGTGCCAGCAGTAGTCGGTACTATGGCTACACCTTC
cdr3_aa: CASSSRYYGYTF

clone_size: -
d_call: -
v_call: TRBV21-1
j_call: TRBJ2-1
cdr3_nt: TGTGCCAGCAAAGGGCCGGAGAATGAGCAGTTCTTC
cdr3_aa: CASKGPENEQFF

clone_size: -
d_call: -
v_call: TRBV7-2
j_call: TRBJ2-1
cdr3_nt: TGTGCCAGCAGCGACAGCGGGTCTTTCTACAATGAGCAGTTCTTC
cdr3_aa: CASSDSGSFYNEQFF

clone_size: -
d_call: -
v_call: TRBV3-1/TRBV3-2
j_call: TRBJ1-4
cdr3_nt: TGTGCCAGCAGTCCACCCGGGGAAAAACTGTTTTTT
cdr3_aa: CASSPPGEKLFF